The present entry profiles one T cell receptor (beta chain) with its context. Antigen: not known. This sample is drawn from a study of shared clonotypes between healthy human individuals. Replicate PCRs run on sorted subsets employed approximately 200 ng DNA, around 31,000 T cell genomes. Original handling: For the immunoSEQ data, sequences were junction-only without quality scores, so filtering differed. TCRdb's table, derived via immunoSEQ multiplex PCR, lists solely in-frame clones and lacks some. That table is the source of V, J and clone size, and D and trimming were worked out from the DNA. This table holds 900,000 to 1,200,000 clones, around 78% found once. Study-wide points: The genetic and exposure-history diversity represented was limited by few donors.

Every one of the donors was a Caucasian adult that lived in Nashville, Tennessee. Sequenced input: memory CD4+ T cells from PBMCs. Specified subset: CD45RA-negative fraction. This receptor was taken from a man younger than 35 in good health. Some clones in this sample may be carry-over from other donors' samples.

Here the CDR3 reads CASNTVAGNTIYF. In DNA, the CDR3 is TGTGCCAGCAATACAGTGGCGGGAAACACCATATATTTT. V is TRBV5-5 and J is TRBJ1-3; D not certain. The CDR3 spans 13 residues. Trimming stripped 6 bases from V and 4 bases from J, with 11 bases between. From germline, CDR1 is SGHKS and CDR2 YYEKEE (reference sequence).